This T cell receptor (beta chain) was captured by sequencing in a study of T-cell reconstitution after alpha-beta-depleted transplantation in children. This clonotype was counted at least ten times. Unique molecular identifiers were incorporated when the TCRbeta library was constructed. From the PCR reads, TCRdb called clonotypes with MiXCR, one entry per CDR3 protein. The sample includes a few hundred thousand distinct CDR3 sequences, about a tenth seen only once; the top ten take approximately 6.6%. V lost 3 bases and J lost 0, with 11 bases in between. Germline CDR1 MNHEY, CDR2 SMNVEV (reference sequence). The CDR3 covers 16 residues.

The specimen comprised PBMCs from the stem cell graft donor, sampled from the stem cell graft. The sequence was collected from a human donor who donated a stem cell graft to a child with acute lymphoblastic leukemia. The rearrangement uses TRBV27 and TRBJ1-4; D is unclear. Here the CDR3 reads CASSLEGRATNEKLFF. The CDR3 DNA sequence: TGTGCCAGCAGTTTGGAAGGGAGGGCAACTAATGAAAAACTGTTTTTT.